These T cell receptor beta chains were read from a single sample in a study of shared clonotypes between healthy human individuals. Using immunoSEQ multiplex PCR, the repertoire was profiled, and TCRdb retains in-frame clones only, with some absent. The sample includes some 2,400,000 clones, approximately 96% of them seen just once. Sequenced material: naive CD4+ T cells sorted from blood. The receptors shown here come from a man aged 18 to 35 in good health. CDR3s include the opening cysteine and the closing phenylalanine or tryptophan. The D gene is left open where the match is weak.

- TRBJ1-6 TRBV6-1 TGTGCCATCAACAGGGAACGGAATTCACCCCTCCACTTT CAINRERNSPLHF
- TRBJ2-7 TRBV7-9 TGTGCCAGCAGCCTTGGGTGGGCCTTCCACGAGCAGTACTTC CASSLGWAFHEQYF
- TRBJ1-1 TRBV2 TGTGCCAGCAGTGTGAGCAATTCTCCTGAAGCTTTCTTT CASSVSNSPEAFF
TRBD2 TRBJ2-7 TRBV10-1 TGCGCCAGCAGTCCAGGACTAGCGGGAGGCCTCTACGAGCAGTACTTC CASSPGLAGGLYEQYF
- TRBJ1-1 TRBV4-3 TGCGCCAGCAGCCAAAAGGTGAACACTGAAGCTTTCTTT CASSQKVNTEAFF
- TRBJ2-1 TRBV6-6 TGTGCCAGCAGTTACCGAAAAAGCGCCCAATACAATGAGCAGTTCTTC CASSYRKSAQYNEQFF
- TRBJ2-5 TRBV5-5 TGTGCCAGCAGCTTGATGGTCCTAGAGACCCAGTACTTC CASSLMVLETQYF
- TRBJ2-3 TRBV27 TGTGCCAGCAGTTCGGCGGGAGATACGCAGTATTTT CASSSAGDTQYF
- TRBJ1-4 TRBV30 TGTGCCTCTCGGTCAGAAAATGAAAAACTGTTTTTT CASRSENEKLFF
- TRBJ2-7 TRBV27 TGTGCCAGCGGGGGATTGGGCTACGAGCAGTACTTC CASGGLGYEQYF
- TRBJ2-7 TRBV6-5 TGTGCCAGCAGTTACAGGGACAACTCCTACGAGCAGTACTTC CASSYRDNSYEQYF
- TRBJ2-5 TRBV7-9 TGTGCCAGCAGCTTATCGTTCTCGGCCCAAGAGACCCAGTACTTC CASSLSFSAQETQYF
- TRBJ2-3 TRBV5-4 TGTGCCAGCAGCTTGGGCGCGGGGCAGGGTTCGTGGTATTTT CASSLGAGQGSWYF
- TRBJ2-1 TRBV1 TGCACCAGCAGCCAACGGAAATGGACTAGCGGGGGGATCCGCTCCTACAATGAGCAGTTCTTC CTSSQRKWTSGGIRSYNEQFF
- TRBJ2-3 TRBV14 TGTGCCAGCAGCCCCGGGGGGCGGGGCACAGATACGCAGTATTTT CASSPGGRGTDTQYF
TRBD2 TRBJ2-5 TRBV11-2 TGTGCCAGCAGCTTAGCGGTGGGACTAGCGGGAGTCGTGGAGACCCAGTACTTC CASSLAVGLAGVVETQYF
TRBD1 TRBJ2-7 TRBV6-7 TGTGCCAGCAGTTACCCCCAAAAAAAAATAACAGGGGTAGGGTCGTACGAGCAGTACTTC CASSYPQKKITGVGSYEQYF
- TRBJ1-2 TRBV5-8 TGTGCCAGCAGCTTGGGGGGGCTGAGGTTTGATGGCTACACCTTC CASSLGGLRFDGYTF
- TRBJ2-7 TRBV6-5 TGTGCCAGCAGTTACCAGGGACGGACCTCCTACGAGCAGTACTTC CASSYQGRTSYEQYF
- TRBJ2-5 TRBV18 TGTGCCAGCTCAGGAGGGGGTGACCAAGAGACCCAGTACTTC CASSGGGDQETQYF
- TRBJ1-6 TRBV27 TGTGCCAGCAGTTCGAGGGGCTATAATTCACCCCTCCACTTT CASSSRGYNSPLHF
- TRBJ1-1 TRBV5-4 TGTGCCAGCAGCTTACCCGGAGGGGAGGATACTGAAGCTTTCTTT CASSLPGGEDTEAFF